This T cell receptor (beta chain) is from a study of shared clonotypes between healthy human individuals (dated by TCRdb to the early 2020s). At the level of the whole study: Three men and a couple of women, aged 18 to 49 years, made up the cohort. For each donor, three plates each were used for CD4 naive and CD4 memory, two plates were used for CD8 naive, and one plate was used for CD8 memory. The study deeply sequenced blood TCR repertoires of about 5 healthy adults to estimate repertoire size and the extent of clonotype sharing between individuals. To increase sequencing depth and limit assay-specific biases, different laboratories used diverse techniques to prepare libraries and sequence TCR repertoires. Each donor's leukapheresis produced roughly between roughly 0.85 and 10 billion PBMCs. Overall results and qualifications from the work: Sampling was limited to blood, and TCR repertoires in tissue likely differ from TCR repertoires in blood. Higher generation probabilities were observed for clonotypes shared by all four sorted-subset donors than for non-shared clonotypes. Roughly 5.2% of naive CD4, more than 3% of naive CD8, approximately 2% of memory CD4, and approximately 0.39% of memory CD8 clonotypes were shared across a few donors. Larger estimated clonotype richness was generally found for naive subsets than for memory subsets. Pairwise subsampling indicated that sequencing depth was expected to affect the degree of clonotype sharing among donors. Rarefaction of sorted-subset datasets indicated incomplete sequencing despite the large sequencing depth. The small number of donors limited the genetic and exposure-history diversity represented.

CD8 naive samples were CD45RO-negative cells positively selected for CCR7, giving a CD45RA+CCR7+ population that excluded TemRA cells. Healthy HIV-negative adults with no recently reported acute infections or vaccinations were included as donors. Only Caucasian adults living in Nashville, Tennessee, USA were represented among the donors. Blood was obtained by leukapheresis, after which PBMCs were separated by Ficoll-Histopaque density gradient centrifugation and cryopreserved in liquid nitrogen vapor phase. Analytical flow cytometry was used to check the purity and quantity of every magnetically sorted T cell population. From each sorted fraction, genomic DNA was isolated and quantified by UV absorbance on a Nanodrop 2000c. At the junction V is shortened by 5 bases and J by 4 bases; bases outside the gene matches: 5. Via the germline V gene (reference sequence), CDR1 is SEHNR and CDR2 FQNEAQ. Including the terminal cysteine and phenylalanine, the CDR3 comprises 14 residues. The CDR3 DNA has 42 bases and is translated from base 1.

Using the deep immunoSEQ assay, TCR CDR3 regions were amplified from genomic DNA by multiplex PCR. Extracted genomic DNA from each cell subset was spread evenly across all wells of several immunoSEQ 96-well plates, with each plate serving as a replicate. For sorted subsets, roughly 200 ng genomic DNA, equal to approximately 30,000 T cell genomes, was loaded into each replicate PCR. Purified libraries were measured with a Qubit 3.0 fluorometer, size-checked on a Bioanalyzer 2100, and measured again with the KAPA Library Quantification kit. Each immunoSEQ 96-well plate was sequenced on its own single-read 150-cycle Illumina NextSeq 550 flow cell. The original pipeline was this. The immunoSEQ output contained only junctional sequences without quality scores, so filtering could not match that applied to full-length reads. Sequences were annotated with PyIR, a Python wrapper for IgBLAST v1.9, using IMGT germline references to assign V/J genes and CDR3. Reads were filtered out if the reads had weak V/J assignments (E-value above 1e-6), no CDR3, stop codons, out-of-frame junctions, or ambiguous translated residues. A V3J clonotype was defined by an identical inferred V gene, J gene, and CDR3 amino acid sequence. Percentage overlap between repertoires was computed as shared unique clonotypes divided by the size of the smaller repertoire. Repertoire richness was assessed with RTK rarefaction, the Chao1 estimator, and Recon v2.1 estimates of unobserved clonotypes. For all TCRbeta clonotypes obtained by the gDNA method from four donors, generation probabilities were computed with OLGA. TCRdb obtained this table from immuneACCESS and retained in-frame rearrangements with V and J assigned. These tables miss some clones; where compared with another copy, unresolved V genes account for less than half of the shortfall, and the remainder is unexplained. The DNA gave D and trimming, while V, J and clone size come from that table. The sample profile shows 1.5 million to 2.5 million clones; roughly 95% of them were found once. Clones ranked in the top ten supply roughly 1.2% of the sample.

In regard to this clone: The target of this receptor is not known. It has no much larger one-base neighbor in the sample; base qualities were not kept. The sample has other DNA sequences that encode this CDR3 too.

The chain couples TRBV7-9 to TRBJ2-1, with 7 bases in between that match TRBD1. The sequence derives from a man aged 18 to 30 in good health. Sequenced: naive CD8+ T cells sorted from blood. The cell subset or site label on this specimen signifies: CD45RA+CCR7+. The CDR3 sequence is CASSSRDSYNEQFF. The DNA sequence follows: TGTGCCAGCAGCAGCCGGGACAGTTACAATGAGCAGTTCTTC.